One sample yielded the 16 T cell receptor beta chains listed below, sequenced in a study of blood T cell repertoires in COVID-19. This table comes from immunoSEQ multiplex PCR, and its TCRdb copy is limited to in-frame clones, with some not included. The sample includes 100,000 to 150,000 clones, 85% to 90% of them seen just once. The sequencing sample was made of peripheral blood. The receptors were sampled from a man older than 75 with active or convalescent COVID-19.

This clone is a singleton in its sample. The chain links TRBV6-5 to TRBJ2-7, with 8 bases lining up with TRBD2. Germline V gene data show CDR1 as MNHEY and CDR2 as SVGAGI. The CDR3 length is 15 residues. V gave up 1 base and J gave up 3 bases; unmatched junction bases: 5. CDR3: CASSYWRGAYYEQYF. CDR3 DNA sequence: TGTGCCAGCAGTTACTGGCGGGGGGCTTACTACGAGCAGTACTTC.

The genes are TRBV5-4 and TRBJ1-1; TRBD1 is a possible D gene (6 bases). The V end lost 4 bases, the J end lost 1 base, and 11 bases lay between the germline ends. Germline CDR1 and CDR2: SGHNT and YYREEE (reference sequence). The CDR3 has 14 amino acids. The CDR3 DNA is TGTGCCAGCAGCATCGGGACATCGAACACTGAAGCTTTCTTT. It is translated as CASSIGTSNTEAFF.

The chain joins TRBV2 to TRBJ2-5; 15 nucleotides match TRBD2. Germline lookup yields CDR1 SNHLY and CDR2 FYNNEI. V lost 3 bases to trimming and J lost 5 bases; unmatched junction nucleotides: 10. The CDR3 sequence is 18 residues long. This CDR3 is CASSDRTSGRVLGETQYF. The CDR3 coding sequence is TGTGCCAGCAGTGATAGGACTAGCGGGAGGGTACTGGGGGAGACCCAGTACTTC.

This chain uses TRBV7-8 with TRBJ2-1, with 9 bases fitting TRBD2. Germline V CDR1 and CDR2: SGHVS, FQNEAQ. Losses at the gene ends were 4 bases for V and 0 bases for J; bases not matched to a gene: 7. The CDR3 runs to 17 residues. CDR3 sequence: CASSSRTSASSYNEQFF. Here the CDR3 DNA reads TGTGCCAGCAGCTCTCGGACTAGCGCGAGCTCCTACAATGAGCAGTTCTTC.

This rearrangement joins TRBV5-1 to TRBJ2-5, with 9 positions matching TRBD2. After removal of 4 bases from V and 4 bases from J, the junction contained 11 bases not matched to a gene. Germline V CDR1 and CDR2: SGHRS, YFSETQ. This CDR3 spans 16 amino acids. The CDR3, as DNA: TGCGCCAGCAGCCTTATCGGCGGGGGGGCCTTAGAGACCCAGTACTTC. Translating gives CASSLIGGGALETQYF. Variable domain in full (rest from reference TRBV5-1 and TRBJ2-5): KAGVTQTPRYLIKTRGQQVTLSCSPISGHRSVSWYQQTPGQGLQFLFEYFSETQRNKGNFPGRFSGRQFSNSRSEMNVSTLELGDSALYLCASSLIGGGALETQYFGPGTRLLVL.

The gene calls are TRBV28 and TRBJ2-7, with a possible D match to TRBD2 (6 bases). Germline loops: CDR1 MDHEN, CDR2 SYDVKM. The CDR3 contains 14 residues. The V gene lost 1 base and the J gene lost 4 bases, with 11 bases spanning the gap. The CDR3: CASSLYGGVYEQYF. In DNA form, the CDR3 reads TGTGCCAGCAGTTTATACGGGGGTGTGTACGAGCAGTACTTC.

For the CDR3, the DNA is TGCAGCGTTGTACAGGGGGCTGGAGATGGCTACACCTTC. The encoded protein is CSVVQGAGDGYTF. This sequence joins TRBV29-1 and TRBJ1-2; 9 positions match TRBD1. This CDR3 is 13 amino acids long. The J segment lost 6 bases and the V segment lost 4 bases, leaving 6 bases of the junction unmatched. Germline lookup yields CDR1 SQVTM and CDR2 ANQGSEA.

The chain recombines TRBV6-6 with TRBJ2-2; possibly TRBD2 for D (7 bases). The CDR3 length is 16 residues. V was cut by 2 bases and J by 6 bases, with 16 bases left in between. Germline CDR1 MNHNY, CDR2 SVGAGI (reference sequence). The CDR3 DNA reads TGTGCCAGCAGTTACGGGGGGGCCGGTGGACCCGGGGAGCTGTTTTTT. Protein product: CASSYGGAGGPGELFF.

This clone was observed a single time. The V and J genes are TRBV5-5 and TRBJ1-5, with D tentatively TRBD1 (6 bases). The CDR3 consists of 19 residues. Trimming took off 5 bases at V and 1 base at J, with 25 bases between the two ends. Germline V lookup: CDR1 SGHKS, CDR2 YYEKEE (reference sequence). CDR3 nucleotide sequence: TGTGCCAGCAGTTTTTCGGGACAAAGGAGTGTATTAAGCAATCAGCCCCAGCATTTT. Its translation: CASSFSGQRSVLSNQPQHF. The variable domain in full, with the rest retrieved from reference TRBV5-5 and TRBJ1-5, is DAGVTQSPTHLIKTRGQQVTLRCSPISGHKSVSWYQQVLGQGPQFIFQYYEKEERGRGNFPDRFSARQFPNYSSELNVNALLLGDSALYLCASSFSGQRSVLSNQPQHFGDGTRLSIL.

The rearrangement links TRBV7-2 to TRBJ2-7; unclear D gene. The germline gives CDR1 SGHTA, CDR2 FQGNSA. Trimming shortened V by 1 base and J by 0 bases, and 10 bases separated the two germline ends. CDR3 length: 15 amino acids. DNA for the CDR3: TGTGCCAGCAGCTTAGGTGGGCAGCTCTCCTACGAGCAGTACTTC. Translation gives CASSLGGQLSYEQYF.

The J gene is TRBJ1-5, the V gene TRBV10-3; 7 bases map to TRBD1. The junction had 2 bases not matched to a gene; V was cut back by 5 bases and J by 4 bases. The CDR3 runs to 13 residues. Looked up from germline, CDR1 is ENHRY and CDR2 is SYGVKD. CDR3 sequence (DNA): TGTGCCATCAGTTCAGGGGGGAATCAGCCCCAGCATTTT. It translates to CAISSGGNQPQHF.

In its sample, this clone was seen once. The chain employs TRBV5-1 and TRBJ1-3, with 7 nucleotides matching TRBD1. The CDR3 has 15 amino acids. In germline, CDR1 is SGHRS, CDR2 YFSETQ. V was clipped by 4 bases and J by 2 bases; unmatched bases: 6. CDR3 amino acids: CASSLTGAAGNTIYF. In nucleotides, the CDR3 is TGCGCCAGCAGCCTTACAGGGGCCGCTGGAAACACCATATATTTT.

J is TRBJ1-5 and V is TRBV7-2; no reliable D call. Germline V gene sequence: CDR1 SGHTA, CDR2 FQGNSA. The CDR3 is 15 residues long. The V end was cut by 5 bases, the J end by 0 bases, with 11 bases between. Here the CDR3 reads CASSLQADSNQPQHF. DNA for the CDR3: TGTGCCAGCAGCCTTCAAGCGGATAGCAATCAGCCCCAGCATTTT.

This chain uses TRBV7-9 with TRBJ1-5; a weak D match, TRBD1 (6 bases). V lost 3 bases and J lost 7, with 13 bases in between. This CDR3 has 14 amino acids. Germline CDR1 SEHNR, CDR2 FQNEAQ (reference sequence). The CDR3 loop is CASSFSGGPQPQHF. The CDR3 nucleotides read TGTGCCAGCAGCTTCTCGGGGGGGCCCCAGCCCCAGCATTTT.

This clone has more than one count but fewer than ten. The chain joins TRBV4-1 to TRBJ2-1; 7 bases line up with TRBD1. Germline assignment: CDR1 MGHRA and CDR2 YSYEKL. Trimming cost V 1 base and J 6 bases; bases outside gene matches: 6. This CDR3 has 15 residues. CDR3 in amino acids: CASSQGTGGPNEQFF. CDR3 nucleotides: TGCGCCAGCAGCCAAGGGACAGGAGGCCCCAATGAGCAGTTCTTC.

In DNA, the CDR3 is TGTGCCAGCTCCCGACAGAGCAATCAGCCCCAGCATTTT. It is translated as CASSRQSNQPQHF. The chain couples TRBV18 to TRBJ1-5; D might be TRBD1 (5 bases). This CDR3 comprises 13 residues. V was clipped by 6 bases and J by 1 base, with 7 bases between them. Germline assignment: CDR1 KGHSH and CDR2 LQKENI.